This TCR beta chain was retrieved from a study of response to subunit inactivated influenza vaccine. This clonotype was seen a few times. The ends were cut back, 3 bases at V and 6 bases at J, with 9 bases in the middle. Germline loops: CDR1 DFQATT, CDR2 SNEGSKA (reference sequence). This CDR3 is 12 amino acids long. Each CDR3 protein gets one entry after TCRdb re-called the RT-PCR reads with MiXCR. The sample contains roughly 500,000 distinct CDR3 sequences, roughly 25% of which appear only once. This sample was shared with a second study, whose subject was T cells expressing NK-cell markers. That study reports: The cDNA for TCR beta came from 5'RACE template switching with UMIs. For several experiments, T cell sorting was restricted to the alpha-beta TCR population by means of an anti-gamma-delta TCR antibody. The dominant NKG2C+ clonotypes represented about 1.0-7.0% of CD8+ T cells in over 5 donors. Also leading the CD3+CD56-NKG2C+ fraction in a handful of donors were these clonotypes. Whether expanded NKG2C+ T cell clones recognized HCMV stayed uncertain.

The sample in question was CD4+ T cells sorted from PBMCs, obtained 11 to 12 days after vaccination. The chain combines TRBV20-1 with TRBJ1-5; no clear D. This sequence was found in a man between 45 and 60 years old who received an inactivated influenza vaccine. CDR3 sequence: CSARVGVQPQHF. Written as DNA, the CDR3 is TGCAGTGCTAGGGTCGGGGTTCAGCCCCAGCATTTT.